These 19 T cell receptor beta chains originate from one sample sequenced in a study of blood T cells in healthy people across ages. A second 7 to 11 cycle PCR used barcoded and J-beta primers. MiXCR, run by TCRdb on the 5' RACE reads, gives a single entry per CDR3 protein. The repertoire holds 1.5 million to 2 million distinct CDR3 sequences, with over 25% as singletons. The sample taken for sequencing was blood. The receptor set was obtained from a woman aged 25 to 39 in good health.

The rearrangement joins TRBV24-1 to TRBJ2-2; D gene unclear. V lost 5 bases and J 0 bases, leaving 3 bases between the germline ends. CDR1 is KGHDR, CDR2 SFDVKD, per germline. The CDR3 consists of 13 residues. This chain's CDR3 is CATSATNTGELFF. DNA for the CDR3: TGTGCCACCAGTGCTACGAACACCGGGGAGCTGTTTTTT.

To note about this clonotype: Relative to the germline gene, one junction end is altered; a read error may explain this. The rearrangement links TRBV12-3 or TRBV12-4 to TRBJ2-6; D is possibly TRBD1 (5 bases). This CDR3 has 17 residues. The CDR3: CASSLVSRTSGANVRTF. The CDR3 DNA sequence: TGTGCCAGCAGTTTAGTATCACGTACCTCTGGGGCCAACGTCCGGACTTTC.

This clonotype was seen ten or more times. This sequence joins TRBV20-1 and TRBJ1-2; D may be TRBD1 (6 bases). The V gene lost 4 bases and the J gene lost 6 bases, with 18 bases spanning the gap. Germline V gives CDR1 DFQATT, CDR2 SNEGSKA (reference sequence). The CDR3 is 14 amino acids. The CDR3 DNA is TGCAGTGCTAAAGTTCCGGGGGCGCAAAATGGCTACACCTTC. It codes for CSAKVPGAQNGYTF.

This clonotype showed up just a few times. The CDR3 DNA follows: TGTGCCAGCAGCCAAGATCGGACTACCGAGCAGTACTTC. Amino acid sequence: CASSQDRTTEQYF. This sequence joins TRBV3-1 and TRBJ2-5; TRBD2 is a possible D gene (6 bases). Gene TRBJ2-7 matches the end of the DNA better, so the J call may be wrong. The CDR3 has 13 residues. Germline V gene lookup returns CDR1 LGHDT and CDR2 YNNKEL (reference sequence).

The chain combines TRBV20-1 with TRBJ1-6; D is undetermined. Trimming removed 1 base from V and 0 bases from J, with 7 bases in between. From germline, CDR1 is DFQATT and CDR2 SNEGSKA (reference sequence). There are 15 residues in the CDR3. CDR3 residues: CSARGWVSYNSPLHF. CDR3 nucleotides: TGCAGTGCTAGAGGGTGGGTCTCCTATAATTCACCCCTCCACTTT.

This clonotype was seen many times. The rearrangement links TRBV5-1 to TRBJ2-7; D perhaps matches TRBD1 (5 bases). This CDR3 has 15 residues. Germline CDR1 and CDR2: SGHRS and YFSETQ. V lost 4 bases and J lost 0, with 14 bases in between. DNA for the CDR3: TGCGCCAGCAGCCCCCAGGGCCTGAGCTCCTACGAGCAGTACTTC. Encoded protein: CASSPQGLSSYEQYF.

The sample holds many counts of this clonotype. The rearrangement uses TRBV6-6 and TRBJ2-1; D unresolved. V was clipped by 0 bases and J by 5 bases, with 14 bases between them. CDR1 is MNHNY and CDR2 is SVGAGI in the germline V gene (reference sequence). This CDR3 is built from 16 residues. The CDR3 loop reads CASSYSGPYPDNEQFF. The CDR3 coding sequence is TGTGCCAGCAGTTACTCAGGACCCTATCCGGACAATGAGCAGTTCTTC.

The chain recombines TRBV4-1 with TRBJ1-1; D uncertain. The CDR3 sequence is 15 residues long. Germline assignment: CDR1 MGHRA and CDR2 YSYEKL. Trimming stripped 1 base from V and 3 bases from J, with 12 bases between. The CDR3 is CASSQGVGGDTEAFF. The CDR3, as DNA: TGCGCCAGCAGCCAAGGGGTAGGAGGTGACACTGAAGCTTTCTTT.

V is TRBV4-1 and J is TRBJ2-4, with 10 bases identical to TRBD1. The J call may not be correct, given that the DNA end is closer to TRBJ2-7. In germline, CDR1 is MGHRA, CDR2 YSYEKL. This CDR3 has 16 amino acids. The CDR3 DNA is TGCGCCAGCAGCCAAGAGCGGGACAGGGGTGCCTACGAGCAGTACTTC. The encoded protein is CASSQERDRGAYEQYF.

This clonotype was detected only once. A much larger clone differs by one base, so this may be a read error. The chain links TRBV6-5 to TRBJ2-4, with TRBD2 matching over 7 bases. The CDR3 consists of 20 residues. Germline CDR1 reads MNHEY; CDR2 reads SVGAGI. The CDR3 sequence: CASSYFSIRGGSLAKNIRYF. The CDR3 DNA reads TGTGCCAGCAGTTACTTCTCCATTCGGGGCGGGAGTTTAGCCAAAAACATTCGGTACTTC.

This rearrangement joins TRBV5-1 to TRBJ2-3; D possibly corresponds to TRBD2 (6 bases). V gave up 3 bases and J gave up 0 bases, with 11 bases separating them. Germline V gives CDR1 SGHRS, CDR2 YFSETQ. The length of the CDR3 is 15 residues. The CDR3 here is CASSSIGGSTDTQYF. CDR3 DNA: TGCGCCAGCAGCTCCATCGGAGGGAGCACAGATACGCAGTATTTT.

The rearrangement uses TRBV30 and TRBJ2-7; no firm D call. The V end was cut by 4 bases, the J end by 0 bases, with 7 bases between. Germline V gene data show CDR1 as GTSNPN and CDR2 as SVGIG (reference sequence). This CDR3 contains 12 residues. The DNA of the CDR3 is TGTGCCTGGACGGTGGACTCCTACGAGCAGTACTTC. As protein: CAWTVDSYEQYF.

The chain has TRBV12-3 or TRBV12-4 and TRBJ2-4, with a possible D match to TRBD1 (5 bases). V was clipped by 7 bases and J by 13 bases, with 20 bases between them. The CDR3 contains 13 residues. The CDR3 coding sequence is TGTGCCAGCACCACTCAGGGTACCCAAGAGCAGTACTTC. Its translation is CASTTQGTQEQYF.

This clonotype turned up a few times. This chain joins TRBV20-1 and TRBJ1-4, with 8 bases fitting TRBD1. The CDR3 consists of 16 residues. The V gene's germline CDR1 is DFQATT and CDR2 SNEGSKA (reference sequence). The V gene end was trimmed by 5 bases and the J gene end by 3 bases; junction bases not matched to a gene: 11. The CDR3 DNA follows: TGCAGTGCTCGACCGGGACAGGCCGCTTCTAATGAAAAACTGTTTTTT. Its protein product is CSARPGQAASNEKLFF.

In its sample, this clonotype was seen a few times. Here the CDR3 DNA reads TGCAGCGGCTGGCTCTCCCAGAACACCGGGGAGCTGTTTTTT. It specifies CSGWLSQNTGELFF. V is TRBV29-1 and J is TRBJ2-2; D gene unclear. CDR3 length equals 14 residues. Germline V gene data show CDR1 as SQVTM and CDR2 as ANQGSEA. V was clipped by 7 bases and J by 1 base, with 13 bases between them.

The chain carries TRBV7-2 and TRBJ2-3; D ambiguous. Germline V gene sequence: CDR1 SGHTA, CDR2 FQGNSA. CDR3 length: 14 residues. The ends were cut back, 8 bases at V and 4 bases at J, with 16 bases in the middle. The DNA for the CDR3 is TGTGCCAGCGGAGAGCGAAGATTAGCAGATACGCAGTATTTT. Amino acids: CASGERRLADTQYF.

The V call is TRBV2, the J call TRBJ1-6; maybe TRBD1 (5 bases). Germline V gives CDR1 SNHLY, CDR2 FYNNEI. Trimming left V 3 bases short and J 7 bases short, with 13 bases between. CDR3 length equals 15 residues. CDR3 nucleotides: TGTGCCAGCAGTGACAGGGAGGCACGGAATTCACCCCTCCACTTT. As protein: CASSDREARNSPLHF.

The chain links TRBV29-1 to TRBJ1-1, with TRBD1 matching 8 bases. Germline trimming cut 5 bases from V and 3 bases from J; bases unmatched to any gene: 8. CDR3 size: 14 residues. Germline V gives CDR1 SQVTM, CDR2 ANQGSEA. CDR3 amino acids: CSVPGGYRDTEAFF. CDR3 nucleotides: TGCAGCGTTCCAGGGGGCTACCGGGACACTGAAGCTTTCTTT.

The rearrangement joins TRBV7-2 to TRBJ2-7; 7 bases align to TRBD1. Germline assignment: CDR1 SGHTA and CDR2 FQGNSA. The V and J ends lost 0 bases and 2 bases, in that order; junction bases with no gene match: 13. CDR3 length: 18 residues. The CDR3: CASSLASVAGTVPYEQYF. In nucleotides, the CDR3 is TGTGCCAGCAGCTTAGCGTCGGTTGCCGGGACAGTCCCCTACGAGCAGTACTTC.